Each of the 25 T cell receptor beta chains below was sequenced from the same sample in a study of T cell changes during pregnancy in multiple sclerosis. Produced via immunoSEQ multiplex PCR; TCRdb's table is partial and in-frame only. The sample lists over 75,000 clones, around 92% occurring once. Sequences were derived from peripheral blood, sampled in the first trimester of pregnancy. The source is a female donor with multiple sclerosis, enrolled in a pregnancy study.

This chain links TRBV4-2 with TRBJ2-7; 9 nucleotides match TRBD2. The CDR3 covers 16 residues. Germline V CDR1 and CDR2: LGHNA, YNFKEQ. The ends lost 0 bases at V and 3 bases at J; junction bases unmatched: 6. CDR3 region: CASSQDLGTSSYEQYF. The CDR3 DNA reads as TGTGCCAGCAGCCAAGATCTTGGGACTAGCAGCTACGAGCAGTACTTC.

This chain links TRBV28 with TRBJ1-1; 9 bases fit TRBD1. The CDR3 totals 14 residues. The J segment lost 1 base and the V segment lost 5 bases, leaving 2 bases of the junction unmatched. Germline values: CDR1 MDHEN, CDR2 SYDVKM. The CDR3 nucleotides are TGTGCCAGCAGTAGACAGGGGGGGAACACTGAAGCTTTCTTT. It specifies CASSRQGGNTEAFF.

V gene TRBV7-2 combines with J gene TRBJ2-4; 12 bases map to TRBD2. Germline V gene lookup returns CDR1 SGHTA and CDR2 FQGNSA. CDR3 length: 18 residues. The V and J ends lost 2 bases and 0 bases, in that order; junction bases with no gene match: 5. CDR3 DNA: TGTGCCAGCAGCTTACGGACTAGCGGGGTACTAGCCAAAAACATTCAGTACTTC. Protein sequence: CASSLRTSGVLAKNIQYF.

This chain links TRBV7-2 with TRBJ1-1; D not certain. Trimming pared 4 bases from V and 5 bases from J, leaving 17 bases between. The CDR3 has 15 amino acids. Germline V gene data show CDR1 as SGHTA and CDR2 as FQGNSA. The CDR3 bases are TGTGCCAGCAGCTCGCATCATGCCCCGGGGACTGAAGCTTTCTTT. Encoded protein: CASSSHHAPGTEAFF.

Here the CDR3 DNA reads TGTGCCAGCTCCCGGACAGGAACCATCGGGACTGAAGCTTTCTTT. This gives the protein CASSRTGTIGTEAFF. V gene TRBV18 combines with J gene TRBJ1-1, with 7 bases lining up with TRBD1. The CDR3 loop spans 15 amino acids. V lost 6 bases to trimming and J lost 5 bases; unmatched junction nucleotides: 12. Germline assignment: CDR1 KGHSH and CDR2 LQKENI.

V and J are TRBV11-3 and TRBJ2-1; 12 nucleotides align to TRBD2. The germline CDR1 and CDR2 sequences are SGHNT and YENEEA. The CDR3 runs to 16 residues. V lost 5 bases and J lost 7; bases outside the gene matches: 9. The CDR3 DNA is TGTGCCAGCAGCCCAGGGCTCCTAGCGGGAGGGAATGAGCAGTTCTTC. Amino acids: CASSPGLLAGGNEQFF.

The CDR3 DNA reads as TGTGCCAGCAGTCCTAGTGATCGGACAGATACGCAGTATTTT. Translating gives CASSPSDRTDTQYF. The rearrangement joins TRBV28 to TRBJ2-3; D unresolved. The V end lost 5 bases, the J end lost 3 bases, and 12 bases lay between the germline ends. The germline gives CDR1 MDHEN, CDR2 SYDVKM. This CDR3 has 14 residues.

This sequence joins TRBV28 and TRBJ2-3; the D gene is possibly TRBD2 (5 bases). The CDR3 has 14 amino acids. Germline CDR1 reads MDHEN; CDR2 reads SYDVKM. The V end was cut by 6 bases, the J end by 3 bases, with 13 bases between. CDR3 bases: TGTGCCAGCAGGACTGGAGGCGGTACAGATACGCAGTATTTT. Amino acids: CASRTGGGTDTQYF.

Concerning this clone itself: Other DNA sequences in this sample translate to the same CDR3. The rearrangement joins TRBV29-1 to TRBJ2-7, with 10 bases that match TRBD1. CDR1 is SQVTM and CDR2 is ANQGSEA in the germline V gene. J lost 3 bases, V lost 4 bases, and 0 bases had no gene match. The CDR3 runs to 12 residues. CDR3 bases: TGCAGCGTTGGGACAGGGGGCTACGAGCAGTACTTC. This translates into CSVGTGGYEQYF.

The chain links TRBV7-9 to TRBJ2-7; TRBD2 matches 8 bases. The CDR3 totals 15 residues. Germline lookup yields CDR1 SEHNR and CDR2 FQNEAQ (reference sequence). The ends lost 0 bases at V and 3 bases at J; junction bases unmatched: 4. The CDR3 loop reads CASSLASGTSYEQYF. The CDR3 nucleotides read TGTGCCAGCAGCTTAGCCTCCGGGACTAGCTACGAGCAGTACTTC.

This clone counts as medium-sized (0.01 to 0.1%). The rearrangement uses TRBV18 and TRBJ1-4; tentative D call: TRBD1 (5 bases). There are 14 residues in the CDR3. The V gene's germline CDR1 is KGHSH and CDR2 LQKENI. Trimming pared 5 bases from V and 3 bases from J, leaving 10 bases between. The CDR3 loop reads CASSLRQSNEKLFF. CDR3 nucleotide sequence: TGTGCCAGCTCATTACGACAGTCTAATGAAAAACTGTTTTTT. The variable domain in full, completed from reference TRBV18 and TRBJ1-4, reads NAGVMQNPRHLVRRRGQEARLRCSPMKGHSHVYWYRQLPEEGLKFMVYLQKENIIDESGMPKERFSAEFPKEGPSILRIQQVVRGDSAAYFCASSLRQSNEKLFFGSGTQLSVL.

On this clone itself: Other DNA sequences in this specimen translate into the identical CDR3. J is TRBJ2-1 and V is TRBV14; TRBD1 might be the D (5 bases). The ends were cut back, 3 bases at V and 0 bases at J, with 9 bases in the middle. Germline assignment: CDR1 SGHDN and CDR2 FVKESK. The CDR3 runs 15 residues. The CDR3 DNA reads as TGTGCCAGCAGCCAGCAGGGTAGCTCCTACAATGAGCAGTTCTTC. Its translation is CASSQQGSSYNEQFF.

A single count supports this clone. The chain links TRBV5-4 to TRBJ2-5; 7 nucleotides line up with TRBD1. Germline V gene lookup returns CDR1 SGHNT and CDR2 YYREEE (reference sequence). This CDR3 is 15 amino acids long. The V segment lost 4 bases and the J segment 2 bases; nucleotides outside the gene matches: 8. The CDR3, as DNA: TGTGCCAGCAGCGGACGACAGGGACCACAAGAGACCCAGTACTTC. Its translation is CASSGRQGPQETQYF.

The chain employs TRBV19 and TRBJ2-7, with 8 bases that match TRBD1. Germline assignment: CDR1 LNHDA and CDR2 SQIVND (reference sequence). The V gene end was trimmed by 3 bases and the J gene end by 5 bases; junction bases not matched to a gene: 9. The CDR3 spans 15 residues. The CDR3 DNA sequence: TGTGCCAGTAGTATGGCGGTCCAGGGGGCCCACGAGCAGTACTTC. It encodes CASSMAVQGAHEQYF.

The chain has TRBV6-4 and TRBJ2-3; TRBD2 matches at 9 bases. There are 16 residues in the CDR3. Germline loops: CDR1 MRHNA, CDR2 SNTAGT. The V gene end was trimmed by 3 bases and the J gene end by 1 base; junction bases not matched to a gene: 5. The CDR3 sequence: CASSESASGGTDTQYF. In nucleotides, the CDR3 is TGTGCCAGCAGTGAGTCGGCTAGCGGGGGCACAGATACGCAGTATTTT.

The chain is built from TRBV5-4 and TRBJ2-5; 16 bases align to TRBD2. Germline assignment: CDR1 SGHNT and CDR2 YYREEE (reference sequence). V was pared by 3 bases and J by 4 bases, with 12 bases of the junction left unmatched. The CDR3 is 19 residues long. CDR3 loop: CASSSGLAGGGGVLETQYF. CDR3 DNA sequence: TGTGCCAGCAGCTCGGGACTAGCGGGAGGGGGGGGAGTATTAGAGACCCAGTACTTC.

The chain carries TRBV28 and TRBJ1-2, with D possibly TRBD1 on 6 matching bases. V lost 5 bases and J lost 3, with 19 bases in between. The CDR3 extends over 16 amino acids. In germline, CDR1 is MDHEN, CDR2 SYDVKM. The CDR3 sequence: CASSPGSWQGHYGYTF. CDR3 nucleotides: TGTGCCAGCAGTCCGGGATCTTGGCAGGGGCACTATGGCTACACCTTC.

This sequence joins TRBV18 and TRBJ2-1; D perhaps matches TRBD2 (5 bases). V shed 6 bases and J shed 6 bases, with 12 bases lying between them. Germline assignment: CDR1 KGHSH and CDR2 LQKENI. The CDR3 length is 13 residues. CDR3 coding DNA: TGTGCCAGCTCCCCCGGGGATCTCAATGAGCAGTTCTTC. This sequence encodes CASSPGDLNEQFF.

The chain has TRBV5-1 and TRBJ2-7; TRBD1 might be the D (6 bases). Trimming stripped 4 bases from V and 5 bases from J, with 7 bases between. Germline CDR1 is SGHRS and CDR2 is YFSETQ. The CDR3 has 11 residues. CDR3 DNA: TGCGCCAGCAGCCCAGGGGACGAGCAGTACTTC. This codes for CASSPGDEQYF.

The rearrangement uses TRBV27 and TRBJ2-7, with a possible D match to TRBD1 (6 bases). Trimming took off 5 bases at V and 0 bases at J, with 11 bases between the two ends. The CDR3 runs 14 residues. The V gene's germline CDR1 is MNHEY and CDR2 SMNVEV (reference sequence). The CDR3 nucleotides are TGTGCCAGCAGTCAACAGGGACGCTCCTACGAGCAGTACTTC. Protein product: CASSQQGRSYEQYF.

This clone was detected only once. This chain connects TRBV2 to TRBJ1-2; no clear D. V was pared by 8 bases and J by 4 bases, with 11 bases between. The CDR3 length is 12 residues. Germline V gene sequence: CDR1 SNHLY, CDR2 FYNNEI. The CDR3 here is CASGREVYGYTF. For the CDR3, the DNA is TGTGCCAGCGGTAGGGAGGTCTATGGCTACACCTTC.

The chain is built from TRBV28 and TRBJ1-4; D is unclear. The length of the CDR3 is 12 residues. Germline V gene sequence: CDR1 MDHEN, CDR2 SYDVKM. V dropped 2 bases and J dropped 7 bases, with 5 bases sitting between them. CDR3 amino acids: CASSLSSEKLFF. The CDR3 nucleotides read TGTGCCAGCAGTTTAAGTAGTGAAAAACTGTTTTTT.

V usage is TRBV9 and J usage is TRBJ2-3, with D hard to call. CDR3 length: 15 residues. Germline lookup yields CDR1 SGDLS and CDR2 YYNGEE. V gave up 1 base and J gave up 0 bases, with 9 bases separating them. This CDR3 is CASSVLTTSTDTQYF. CDR3 DNA sequence: TGTGCCAGCAGCGTATTAACGACTAGCACAGATACGCAGTATTTT.

This clone showed up just once. This chain uses TRBV30 with TRBJ1-5; maybe TRBD1 (5 bases). CDR1 GTSNPN and CDR2 SVGIG come from the germline V gene (reference sequence). Trimming took 1 base from V and 7 from J, leaving 11 bases between them. The CDR3 consists of 13 residues. The CDR3: CAWSDRRGQPQHF. The CDR3 nucleotides are TGTGCCTGGAGTGACAGGCGTGGGCAGCCCCAGCATTTT.

CDR3 nucleotides: TGTGCCACCATAGCGGGGTGGGGCTACAATGAGCAGTTCTTC. Its translation is CATIAGWGYNEQFF. This chain connects TRBV19 to TRBJ2-1; TRBD2 agrees at 8 bases. V shed 10 bases and J 3 bases; nucleotides not matched to a gene: 8. Germline V CDR1 and CDR2: LNHDA, SQIVND (reference sequence). This CDR3 has 14 amino acids.